Following are 14 T cell receptor beta chains from one sample sequenced in a study of blood T cell repertoires in COVID-19. This table comes from immunoSEQ multiplex PCR, and its TCRdb copy is limited to in-frame clones, with some not included. The sample carries 200,000 to 250,000 clones, around 90% recorded once. The sequencing input was peripheral blood. Source of these receptors: a man older than 75 with acute or convalescent COVID-19.

In its sample, this clone was seen once. The chain recombines TRBV12-3 or TRBV12-4 with TRBJ1-5; D is perhaps TRBD1 (5 bases). V was cut by 7 bases and J by 5 bases, with 12 bases left in between. CDR3 length equals 13 residues. Here the CDR3 reads CASNNRPDQPQHF. In nucleotides, the CDR3 is TGTGCCAGCAACAACAGGCCTGATCAGCCCCAGCATTTT.

The chain joins TRBV11-2 to TRBJ1-2; the match to TRBD1 covers 8 bases. Germline V gives CDR1 SGHAT, CDR2 FQNNGV. The CDR3 runs 14 residues. V was clipped by 5 bases and J by 4 bases; unmatched bases: 6. CDR3 nucleotides: TGTGCCAGCAGCATCTCAGGGGGCGGCTATGGCTACACCTTC. Translating gives CASSISGGGYGYTF.

This rearrangement joins TRBV7-3 to TRBJ2-7, with 7 bases that match TRBD2. V gave up 2 bases and J gave up 6 bases; unmatched junction bases: 7. The CDR3 sequence is 14 residues long. CDR1 and CDR2 (germline): SGHTA, FQGTGA. CDR3 DNA sequence: TGTGCCAGCAGCTTAGCTAGCGGAGCCTCCGAGCAGTACTTC. Its protein product is CASSLASGASEQYF.

V and J are TRBV6-6 and TRBJ2-3; weak D call: TRBD2 (5 bases). The CDR3 extends over 17 amino acids. The V and J ends lost 8 bases and 1 base respectively, with 22 bases between them. Germline CDR1 MNHNY, CDR2 SVGAGI (reference sequence). The CDR3: CASRLGVGVGRTDTQYF. DNA for the CDR3: TGTGCCAGCCGTCTTGGCGTCGGGGTGGGCCGCACAGATACGCAGTATTTT.

This sequence joins TRBV7-2 and TRBJ1-3, with D maybe TRBD1 (5 bases). Trimming took off 2 bases at V and 7 bases at J, with 15 bases between the two ends. Germline CDR1 and CDR2: SGHTA and FQGNSA. There are 15 residues in the CDR3. The CDR3 region has the DNA TGTGCCAGCAGCTTATTAGGCCAGGGCCAGAACACCATATATTTT. As protein: CASSLLGQGQNTIYF. The complete variable domain, with remaining parts taken from reference TRBV7-2 and TRBJ1-3, reads GAGVSQSPSNKVTEKGKDVELRCDPISGHTALYWYRQSLGQGLEFLIYFQGNSAPDKSGLPSDRFSAERTGGSVSTLTIQRTQQEDSAVYLCASSLLGQGQNTIYFGEGSWLTVV.

This clone was counted once. V usage is TRBV5-1 and J usage is TRBJ2-5; D unresolved. The germline V gene encodes CDR1 SGHRS and CDR2 YFSETQ. V was clipped by 0 bases and J by 4 bases, with 10 bases between them. The CDR3 length is 14 residues. Here the CDR3 reads CASSLVKIGETQYF. The CDR3 DNA is TGCGCCAGCAGCTTGGTTAAGATCGGAGAGACCCAGTACTTC. Looking up the rest from reference TRBV5-1 and TRBJ2-5 gives the full variable domain: KAGVTQTPRYLIKTRGQQVTLSCSPISGHRSVSWYQQTPGQGLQFLFEYFSETQRNKGNFPGRFSGRQFSNSRSEMNVSTLELGDSALYLCASSLVKIGETQYFGPGTRLLVL.

The V gene is TRBV11-2, the J gene TRBJ1-4; D uncertain. The CDR3 totals 14 residues. Germline V gene sequence: CDR1 SGHAT, CDR2 FQNNGV. V lost 1 base to trimming and J lost 5 bases, with 8 bases between them. Here the CDR3 DNA reads TGTGCCAGCAGCTTAGCCCCAGTAAATGAAAAACTGTTTTTT. Encoded protein: CASSLAPVNEKLFF.

CDR3 DNA: TGTGCCAGCAGCTTTCGGGGGGCCGAGACCCAGTACTTC. As protein: CASSFRGAETQYF. The chain links TRBV7-9 to TRBJ2-5, with D maybe TRBD2 (7 bases). CDR1 is SEHNR and CDR2 is FQNEAQ in the germline V gene (reference sequence). Trimming took off 3 bases at V and 5 bases at J, with 10 bases between the two ends. This CDR3 contains 13 residues. Based on the CDR3 plus reference TRBV7-9 and TRBJ2-5, the full variable domain is DTGVSQNPRHKITKRGQNVTFRCDPISEHNRLYWYRQTLGQGPEFLTYFQNEAQLEKSRLLSDRFSAERPKGSFSTLEIQRTEQGDSAMYLCASSFRGAETQYFGPGTRLLVL.

V and J are TRBV6-2 or TRBV6-3 and TRBJ2-7, with D perhaps matching TRBD1 (5 bases). The CDR3 contains 17 residues. V was cut by 4 bases and J by 4 bases, with 23 bases left in between. CDR1 is MNHEY, CDR2 SVGEGT, per germline. The CDR3 loop is CASSSPPGSTGGYEQYF. Written as DNA, the CDR3 is TGTGCCAGCAGTTCTCCACCAGGGTCGACGGGTGGGTACGAGCAGTACTTC.

This clone was observed a handful of times. The V and J genes are TRBV19 and TRBJ2-2; D is possibly TRBD2 (5 bases). CDR1 is LNHDA, CDR2 SQIVND, per germline (reference sequence). V was trimmed by 3 bases and J by 4 bases, leaving 12 bases between them. CDR3 length: 15 residues. The CDR3 protein is CASSIPGYGTGELFF. DNA for the CDR3: TGTGCCAGTAGTATTCCGGGGTACGGCACCGGGGAGCTGTTTTTT.

The chain couples TRBV6-5 to TRBJ2-7; 11 bases match TRBD1. The length of the CDR3 is 15 residues. The V gene end was trimmed by 6 bases and the J gene end by 6 bases; junction bases not matched to a gene: 10. Per the germline V gene, CDR1 is MNHEY and CDR2 is SVGAGI. The CDR3 nucleotides read TGTGCCAGCAGATCCGGACAGGGGGCTATAGGCGAGCAGTACTTC. This codes for CASRSGQGAIGEQYF.

This clone was detected once. The J gene is TRBJ2-1, the V gene TRBV7-3, with 10 bases identical to TRBD2. This CDR3 is built from 13 residues. Germline assignment: CDR1 SGHTA and CDR2 FQGTGA. Germline trimming cut 5 bases from V and 6 bases from J; bases unmatched to any gene: 1. The chain's CDR3 is CASSPSGGNEQFF. The CDR3 DNA reads TGTGCCAGCAGCCCTAGCGGGGGCAATGAGCAGTTCTTC.

The chain joins TRBV14 to TRBJ1-4; 9 nucleotides line up with TRBD1. CDR3 length: 15 residues. The V segment lost 1 base and the J segment 8 bases; nucleotides outside the gene matches: 5. Per germline, CDR1 SGHDN and CDR2 FVKESK. CDR3 nucleotides: TGTGCCAGCAGCCAAGTACAGGGGGCCGGGGAAAAACTGTTTTTT. Protein sequence: CASSQVQGAGEKLFF.

The V and J genes are TRBV6-6 and TRBJ2-7, with 8 bases lining up with TRBD1. The germline CDR1 and CDR2 sequences are MNHNY and SVGAGI (reference sequence). The V and J ends lost 5 bases and 5 bases, in that order; junction bases with no gene match: 11. This CDR3 has 15 amino acids. In DNA form, the CDR3 reads TGTGCCAGCAGTCCCCTGGACAGGGAGGAAGACGAGCAGTACTTC. Translating it yields CASSPLDREEDEQYF.